Below, 26 T cell receptor beta chains from the same sample are listed, as sequenced in a study of technical replicates of blood from a handful of donors. Profiling relied on immunoSEQ multiplex PCR, and the TCRdb table lists in-frame clones only, not all of them. The table lists some 87,000 clones, about 92% of them singletons, with roughly 0.36% in the top ten. The sequenced sample was T cells isolated from PBMCs. All receptors come from a human donor in good health.

This sequence joins TRBV30 and TRBJ2-2; 8 bases line up with TRBD2. Germline CDR1 reads GTSNPN; CDR2 reads SVGIG (reference sequence). V trimming: 3 bases; J trimming: 5 bases; junction bases outside the gene matches: 5. The CDR3 loop spans 14 amino acids. CDR3 residues: CAWSPGLVTGELFF. CDR3 in DNA: TGTGCCTGGAGCCCGGGACTAGTGACCGGGGAGCTGTTTTTT.

This clone was seen once. This chain joins TRBV9 and TRBJ1-4; TRBD1 matches at 8 bases. Per the germline V gene, CDR1 is SGDLS and CDR2 is YYNGEE. The CDR3 is 15 amino acids. Unmatched junction bases numbered 6, after V lost 0 bases and J lost 8 bases. The CDR3 coding sequence is TGTGCCAGCAGCGTAGCTACAGGGGGGAAGGAAAAACTGTTTTTT. As protein: CASSVATGGKEKLFF.

A single count supports this clone. V is TRBV6-1 and J is TRBJ2-7; TRBD1 matches at 7 bases. Trimming at V came to 5 bases and at J to 0 bases, leaving 7 bases not matched to a gene. In germline, CDR1 is MNHNS, CDR2 SASEGT. The CDR3 is 15 amino acids. CDR3 loop: CASSLQGGPSYEQYF. DNA for the CDR3: TGTGCCAGCAGTTTACAAGGGGGCCCCTCCTACGAGCAGTACTTC.

The chain is built from TRBV4-2 and TRBJ1-6; D is unresolved. V shed 0 bases and J shed 10 bases, with 10 bases lying between them. The germline V gene has CDR1 LGHNA and CDR2 YNFKEQ. The CDR3 extends over 14 amino acids. The CDR3 here is CASSQEEGKSPLHF. In DNA form, the CDR3 reads TGTGCCAGCAGCCAAGAGGAGGGAAAGTCACCCCTCCACTTT.

The V gene is TRBV7-9, the J gene TRBJ1-2; 9 bases are shared with TRBD1. CDR1 SEHNR and CDR2 FQNEAQ come from the germline V gene (reference sequence). The CDR3 is 15 amino acids. The junction had 12 bases not matched to a gene; V was cut back by 5 bases and J by 8 bases. In DNA, the CDR3 is TGTGCCAGCAGCCCGGACAGGGGAGGACCGGAAGGCTACACCTTC. Translation gives CASSPDRGGPEGYTF.

The chain combines TRBV9 with TRBJ2-3; 9 bases align to TRBD2. Per germline, CDR1 SGDLS and CDR2 YYNGEE. V trimming: 3 bases; J trimming: 2 bases; junction bases outside the gene matches: 10. This CDR3 region has 17 residues. CDR3 DNA sequence: TGTGCCAGCAGCGCTTACGCGGCTAGCGGGACCACAGATACGCAGTATTTT. Translation gives CASSAYAASGTTDTQYF. Together with reference TRBV9 and TRBJ2-3, the CDR3 gives the full variable domain: DSGVTQTPKHLITATGQRVTLRCSPRSGDLSVYWYQQSLDQGLQFLIQYYNGEERAKGNILERFSAQQFPDLHSELNLSSLELGDSALYFCASSAYAASGTTDTQYFGPGTRLTVL.

A note on this clone: Other DNA sequences in the sample encode the same CDR3. The chain combines TRBV27 with TRBJ1-1; D is undetermined. Germline V gene sequence: CDR1 MNHEY, CDR2 SMNVEV (reference sequence). The CDR3 totals 14 residues. V lost 0 bases, J lost 5 bases, and 10 bases lay in between. The CDR3 bases are TGTGCCAGCAGTTTATCCCTCGCCGGGACTGAAGCTTTCTTT. Its translation: CASSLSLAGTEAFF.

The chain links TRBV7-3 to TRBJ1-2; perhaps TRBD1 as D (6 bases). Trimming cost V 4 bases and J 8 bases, with 17 bases left between them. CDR1 and CDR2 from the germline V gene are SGHTA and FQGTGA. The CDR3 has 14 residues. The CDR3 spells CASSSVGAGDGYTF. CDR3 bases: TGTGCCAGCAGCTCGGTGGGGGCAGGGGACGGCTACACCTTC.

The V gene is TRBV2, the J gene TRBJ2-6; perhaps TRBD2 as D (6 bases). Deletions cut 6 bases from V and 4 bases from J, with 28 bases between. Germline CDR1 is SNHLY and CDR2 is FYNNEI. The CDR3 loop spans 20 amino acids. CDR3 loop: CASRDSVPGDLVPGANVLTF. The CDR3 bases are TGTGCCAGCAGAGACAGCGTCCCGGGGGACCTAGTCCCGGGGGCCAACGTCCTGACTTTC.

The chain employs TRBV11-2 and TRBJ2-1, with 8 bases that match TRBD2. This CDR3 comprises 15 residues. Germline CDR1 is SGHAT and CDR2 is FQNNGV. V was pared by 5 bases and J by 3 bases, with 6 bases of the junction left unmatched. In nucleotides, the CDR3 is TGTGCCAGCAGCCCCCCGGGACTAGACTACAATGAGCAGTTCTTC. Translation gives CASSPPGLDYNEQFF.

The chain recombines TRBV5-4 with TRBJ2-2; D might be TRBD1 (5 bases). This CDR3 region has 15 residues. Trimming pared 4 bases from V and 0 bases from J, leaving 10 bases between. Germline V gene data show CDR1 as SGHNT and CDR2 as YYREEE (reference sequence). In nucleotides, the CDR3 is TGTGCCAGCAGCATACAGGTTTCGAACACCGGGGAGCTGTTTTTT. Encoded protein: CASSIQVSNTGELFF.

The rearrangement joins TRBV19 to TRBJ1-1; a possible D gene is TRBD1 (6 bases). Between the trimmed V and J ends, which lost 0 bases and 0 bases, there was a span of 8 bases. The germline gives CDR1 LNHDA, CDR2 SQIVND (reference sequence). The CDR3 spans 15 residues. The chain's CDR3 is CASSIEDSLNTEAFF. CDR3 sequence (DNA): TGTGCCAGTAGTATAGAGGACAGTTTGAACACTGAAGCTTTCTTT. Combining the CDR3 with reference TRBV19 and TRBJ1-1 gives the whole variable domain DGGITQSPKYLFRKEGQNVTLSCEQNLNHDAMYWYRQDPGQGLRLIYYSQIVNDFQKGDIAEGYSVSREKKESFPLTVTSAQKNPTAFYLCASSIEDSLNTEAFFGQGTRLTVV.

The chain employs TRBV15 and TRBJ2-5; D is unclear. CDR3 size: 13 residues. Looked up from germline, CDR1 is LNHNV and CDR2 is YYDKDF (reference sequence). V was shortened by 4 bases and J by 5 bases, with 11 bases between the two germline ends. This CDR3 is CATSTYEIETQYF. The CDR3 coding sequence is TGTGCCACCAGCACATATGAGATTGAGACCCAGTACTTC.

This chain links TRBV5-5 with TRBJ2-7; D may be TRBD1 (6 bases). Trimming left V 5 bases short and J 2 bases short, with 14 bases between. CDR3 length: 14 residues. Germline V gene sequence: CDR1 SGHKS, CDR2 YYEKEE (reference sequence). The CDR3 is CASRNYRETYEQYF. The CDR3 nucleotides read TGTGCCAGCAGGAACTACAGGGAAACCTACGAGCAGTACTTC.

This chain links TRBV19 with TRBJ2-1, with 8 bases fitting TRBD1. Germline V lookup: CDR1 LNHDA, CDR2 SQIVND (reference sequence). Trimming took 7 bases from V and 9 from J; bases not matched to a gene: 14. CDR3 length equals 15 residues. For the CDR3, the DNA is TGTGCCAGTACCGACACAGGGGGTCTTTGGGGTGAGCAGTTCTTC. It is translated as CASTDTGGLWGEQFF. Full variable domain (outside the CDR3, taken from reference TRBV19 and TRBJ2-1): DGGITQSPKYLFRKEGQNVTLSCEQNLNHDAMYWYRQDPGQGLRLIYYSQIVNDFQKGDIAEGYSVSREKKESFPLTVTSAQKNPTAFYLCASTDTGGLWGEQFFGPGTRLTVL.

This clone was picked up a small number of times. The J gene is TRBJ2-2, the V gene TRBV19; TRBD1 might be the D (5 bases). The germline CDR1 and CDR2 sequences are LNHDA and SQIVND (reference sequence). The CDR3 spans 15 residues. The ends were cut back, 6 bases at V and 2 bases at J, with 13 bases in the middle. CDR3 in DNA: TGTGCCAGTAGGCGATTAGACAGAAACACCGGGGAGCTGTTTTTT. This translates into CASRRLDRNTGELFF.

Only one count was recorded for this clone. The chain combines TRBV4-1 with TRBJ1-5; 7 bases are shared with TRBD1. Germline V CDR1 and CDR2: MGHRA, YSYEKL. With V trimmed by 4 bases and J by 5 bases, 5 bases remained unmatched. The CDR3 extends over 14 amino acids. CDR3 in DNA: TGCGCCAGCAGCCCGACAGGGTTTGATCAGCCCCAGCATTTT. This translates into CASSPTGFDQPQHF.

V usage is TRBV9 and J usage is TRBJ2-7; a weak D match, TRBD2 (6 bases). The germline V gene encodes CDR1 SGDLS and CDR2 YYNGEE. V lost 1 base and J 5 bases, leaving 13 bases between the germline ends. The CDR3 runs 14 residues. The CDR3 sequence is CASSVQPSVHEQYF. The DNA for the CDR3 is TGTGCCAGCAGCGTACAGCCTAGCGTACACGAGCAGTACTTC.

This chain links TRBV10-1 with TRBJ2-7; 9 nucleotides match TRBD2. The CDR3 length is 13 residues. Trimming took 5 bases from V and 2 from J; bases not matched to a gene: 1. Germline values: CDR1 WNHNN, CDR2 SYGVQD (reference sequence). CDR3: CASSSSGTYEQYF. The CDR3 nucleotides read TGCGCCAGCAGTTCTAGCGGGACCTACGAGCAGTACTTC.

Here the CDR3 reads CASSVQGDTEAFF. The DNA of the CDR3 is TGTGCCAGCAGCGTACAGGGGGACACTGAAGCTTTCTTT. This chain joins TRBV9 and TRBJ1-1; TRBD1 matches 7 bases. This CDR3 has 13 amino acids. After removal of 1 base from V and 3 bases from J, the junction contained 0 bases not matched to a gene. CDR1 SGDLS and CDR2 YYNGEE come from the germline V gene.

The chain recombines TRBV6-5 with TRBJ2-7; TRBD2 matches at 7 bases. After removal of 0 bases from V and 1 base from J, the junction contained 6 bases not matched to a gene. Germline loops: CDR1 MNHEY, CDR2 SVGAGI. The CDR3 contains 16 residues. Written as DNA, the CDR3 is TGTGCCAGCAGTTACTCTGGGGGGGAGTTTTCCTACGAGCAGTACTTC. Translating gives CASSYSGGEFSYEQYF.

The CDR3 nucleotides read TGTGCCAGCAGTGAATCGGACAGGGGGCCCTATGGCTACACCTTC. Translating it yields CASSESDRGPYGYTF. V gene TRBV6-1 combines with J gene TRBJ1-2; 11 nucleotides align to TRBD1. Germline CDR1 reads MNHNS; CDR2 reads SASEGT. The CDR3 contains 15 residues. Losses at the gene ends were 2 bases for V and 4 bases for J; bases not matched to a gene: 3.

This chain joins TRBV11-2 and TRBJ2-3; tentative D call: TRBD2 (6 bases). The length of the CDR3 is 15 residues. V was pared by 5 bases and J by 4 bases, with 16 bases between. Germline CDR1 reads SGHAT; CDR2 reads FQNNGV. The CDR3 DNA follows: TGTGCCAGCAGCGAGCGCCCGACTAGTTCAGATACGCAGTATTTT. Its protein is CASSERPTSSDTQYF.

J is TRBJ2-7 and V is TRBV7-9; 10 bases align to TRBD1. V lost 4 bases to trimming and J lost 6 bases; unmatched junction nucleotides: 15. CDR3 length equals 17 residues. Germline CDR1 and CDR2: SEHNR and FQNEAQ (reference sequence). This CDR3 is CASSWGGQGTLRFEQYF. DNA for the CDR3: TGTGCCAGCAGCTGGGGGGGACAGGGGACATTGAGGTTCGAGCAGTACTTC.

The CDR3 loop reads CASTPGQSTNQPQHF. CDR3 nucleotide sequence: TGTGCCAGCACCCCGGGACAGAGCACGAATCAGCCCCAGCATTTT. The gene calls are TRBV2 and TRBJ1-5; TRBD1 matches at 7 bases. This CDR3 region has 15 residues. Germline lookup yields CDR1 SNHLY and CDR2 FYNNEI. The V segment lost 7 bases and the J segment 4 bases; nucleotides outside the gene matches: 10.

The V gene is TRBV27, the J gene TRBJ2-4; D perhaps matches TRBD1 (8 bases). CDR3 length equals 14 residues. V dropped 6 bases and J dropped 8 bases, with 17 bases sitting between them. The V gene's germline CDR1 is MNHEY and CDR2 SMNVEV (reference sequence). The chain's CDR3 is CASRETGEGDIQYF. In nucleotides, the CDR3 is TGTGCCAGCAGGGAGACAGGGGAGGGGGACATTCAGTACTTC.